The 19 T cell receptor beta chains below all came from one sample that was sequenced in a study of cytomegalovirus exposure and HLA in healthy donors. PCR amplification relied on 60 Vbeta primers (plus 13 Jbeta primers). This table comes from immunoSEQ multiplex PCR, and its TCRdb copy is limited to in-frame clones, with some not included. The sample carries roughly 110,000 clones, about 70% recorded once. The sample comprised PBMCs. All receptors derive from a middle-aged woman in good health and CMV-seropositive.

The chain joins TRBV4-2 to TRBJ2-2, with a tentative D call TRBD2 (6 bases). From germline, CDR1 is LGHNA and CDR2 YNFKEQ. V lost 0 bases and J lost 2, with 16 bases in between. The CDR3 is made up of 18 amino acids. CDR3 protein: CASSQETSPSPNTGELFF. The CDR3 coding sequence is TGTGCCAGCAGCCAAGAAACTAGCCCGAGCCCAAACACCGGGGAGCTGTTTTTT.

The rearrangement uses TRBV9 and TRBJ2-3, with 8 bases identical to TRBD2. CDR1 and CDR2 from the germline V gene are SGDLS and YYNGEE. J lost 7 bases, V lost 0 bases, and 10 bases had no gene match. The CDR3 consists of 16 residues. The CDR3 nucleotides are TGTGCCAGCAGCGTAGCTACAACGGGGGGGTTGTATACGCAGTATTTT. Its translation: CASSVATTGGLYTQYF.

The V and J genes are TRBV18 and TRBJ2-3; 8 bases are shared with TRBD2. The length of the CDR3 is 16 residues. Germline assignment: CDR1 KGHSH and CDR2 LQKENI. The ends lost 6 bases at V and 4 bases at J; junction bases unmatched: 12. CDR3 DNA: TGTGCCAGCTCGCCAGCGGGGACTAGGTCTGCAGATACGCAGTATTTT. This codes for CASSPAGTRSADTQYF.

This sequence joins TRBV5-1 and TRBJ2-5; TRBD1 matches at 7 bases. V lost 5 bases, J lost 1 base, and 8 bases stayed unmatched. CDR3 length equals 15 residues. Germline V gene sequence: CDR1 SGHRS, CDR2 YFSETQ. The CDR3 spells CASRGQGVRQETQYF. The CDR3 region has the DNA TGCGCCAGCAGGGGGCAGGGGGTTCGCCAAGAGACCCAGTACTTC.

V usage is TRBV19 and J usage is TRBJ1-1; TRBD1 is a possible D gene (5 bases). V lost 0 bases and J lost 4, with 12 bases in between. This CDR3 is built from 15 residues. Germline V gives CDR1 LNHDA, CDR2 SQIVND (reference sequence). This chain's CDR3 is CASSIERGGGTEAFF. The CDR3 nucleotides are TGTGCCAGTAGTATAGAGAGGGGAGGAGGCACTGAAGCTTTCTTT.

The chain carries TRBV25-1 and TRBJ1-2; 7 nucleotides match TRBD1. V was clipped by 2 bases and J by 4 bases; unmatched bases: 7. CDR3 length equals 15 residues. The V gene's germline CDR1 is MGHDK and CDR2 SYGVNS. CDR3 in amino acids: CASSEPNRGPYGYTF. CDR3 nucleotides: TGTGCCAGCAGTGAACCCAACAGGGGACCCTATGGCTACACCTTC.

The gene calls are TRBV19 and TRBJ1-4; D is perhaps TRBD1 (5 bases). The V end lost 5 bases, the J end lost 0 bases, and 19 bases lay between the germline ends. Germline lookup yields CDR1 LNHDA and CDR2 SQIVND (reference sequence). The CDR3 spans 18 residues. The CDR3 nucleotides read TGTGCCAGTAGTGGGGTCTGGGGGGATCCTTCAACTAATGAAAAACTGTTTTTT. Translating it yields CASSGVWGDPSTNEKLFF. The full variable domain, with the rest looked up from reference TRBV19 and TRBJ1-4, is DGGITQSPKYLFRKEGQNVTLSCEQNLNHDAMYWYRQDPGQGLRLIYYSQIVNDFQKGDIAEGYSVSREKKESFPLTVTSAQKNPTAFYLCASSGVWGDPSTNEKLFFGSGTQLSVL.

J is TRBJ2-7 and V is TRBV19, with 7 bases matching TRBD1. The CDR3 length is 13 residues. The V segment lost 4 bases and the J segment 3 bases; nucleotides outside the gene matches: 3. Germline V lookup: CDR1 LNHDA, CDR2 SQIVND (reference sequence). CDR3 loop: CASSNTGVYEQYF. As DNA, the CDR3 is TGTGCCAGTAGTAACACAGGGGTCTACGAGCAGTACTTC.

This chain uses TRBV6-8 with TRBJ1-2; D unresolved. V dropped 5 bases and J dropped 7 bases, with 20 bases sitting between them. Germline CDR1 MNHGY, CDR2 SAAAGT. The CDR3 totals 15 residues. CDR3 DNA: TGTGCCAGCAGTCGAGGGAGGACTGGGGTTTTTGGCTACACCTTC. Encoded protein: CASSRGRTGVFGYTF.

The CDR3 loop reads CAIKGTGGNQPQHF. CDR3 in DNA: TGTGCCATCAAGGGGACAGGAGGCAATCAGCCCCAGCATTTT. This chain uses TRBV10-3 with TRBJ1-5; 8 bases are a match to TRBD1. This CDR3 has 14 residues. J lost 2 bases, V lost 7 bases, and 4 bases had no gene match. Germline CDR1 reads ENHRY; CDR2 reads SYGVKD.

This clone was detected once. The rearrangement links TRBV19 to TRBJ1-5; D uncertain. V was trimmed by 5 bases and J by 7 bases, leaving 6 bases between them. Germline V gene lookup returns CDR1 LNHDA and CDR2 SQIVND (reference sequence). The CDR3 has 11 amino acids. The CDR3 protein is CASSSGQPQHF. Here the CDR3 DNA reads TGTGCCAGTAGTTCCGGGCAGCCCCAGCATTTT.

CDR3 in amino acids: CARVSTTSTDTQYF. The CDR3 nucleotides are TGTGCCAGGGTCAGCACTACTAGCACAGATACGCAGTATTTT. The V call is TRBV2, the J call TRBJ2-3, with no clear D. Germline V CDR1 and CDR2: SNHLY, FYNNEI. The CDR3 covers 14 residues. V was clipped by 9 bases and J by 0 bases, with 13 bases between them.

The gene calls are TRBV27 and TRBJ1-2; 9 bases align to TRBD1. Trimming cost V 5 bases and J 6 bases; bases outside gene matches: 10. The CDR3 runs to 15 residues. CDR1 and CDR2 from the germline V gene are MNHEY and SMNVEV (reference sequence). CDR3 amino acids: CASSHPGQGTNGYTF. The CDR3 DNA follows: TGTGCCAGCAGTCACCCGGGACAGGGTACGAATGGCTACACCTTC.

V usage is TRBV5-6 and J usage is TRBJ1-1, with no clear D. The germline gives CDR1 SGHDT, CDR2 YYEEEE. This CDR3 is 16 amino acids long. V lost 4 bases and J lost 1, with 17 bases in between. The CDR3 nucleotides are TGTGCCAGCAGCCTCGGACTCACCCAGAGGAACACTGAAGCTTTCTTT. Amino acids: CASSLGLTQRNTEAFF.

The rearrangement joins TRBV7-9 to TRBJ2-2, with 9 bases fitting TRBD1. Germline V gives CDR1 SEHNR, CDR2 FQNEAQ (reference sequence). The V and J ends lost 6 bases and 5 bases, in that order; junction bases with no gene match: 13. This CDR3 contains 17 residues. This CDR3 reads CASSPGQGVFWTGELFF. For the CDR3, the DNA is TGTGCCAGCAGTCCGGGACAGGGAGTATTTTGGACCGGGGAGCTGTTTTTT.

This clone was picked up a small number of times. One end of the junction does not line up with germline, which may come from a read error. The V gene is TRBV5-6, the J gene TRBJ1-6, with D hard to call. Per the germline V gene, CDR1 is SGHDT and CDR2 is YYEEEE. The CDR3 totals 14 residues. CDR3 DNA: TGTGCCAGCGGCTTACGGGGTTTGAATTCACCCCTCCACTTT. It translates to CASGLRGLNSPLHF.

This chain uses TRBV10-1 with TRBJ1-3; D is undetermined. Trimming left V 7 bases short and J 0 bases short, with 19 bases between. The CDR3 sequence is 17 residues long. Germline loops: CDR1 WNHNN, CDR2 SYGVQD (reference sequence). CDR3 in DNA: TGCGCCAGCAATCGACAATTAAGACCCTACTCTGGAAACACCATATATTTT. Translating it yields CASNRQLRPYSGNTIYF.

The chain has TRBV18 and TRBJ2-7; 7 bases match TRBD1. The CDR3 loop spans 15 amino acids. CDR1 and CDR2 (germline): KGHSH, LQKENI. V trimming: 4 bases; J trimming: 3 bases; junction bases outside the gene matches: 9. The CDR3 nucleotides are TGTGCCAGCTCACTTGGGACAGTCGCCTTCTACGAGCAGTACTTC. Its protein is CASSLGTVAFYEQYF.

This clone appeared a few times. J is TRBJ1-2 and V is TRBV30; TRBD1 is a possible D gene (5 bases). Germline-derived CDR1 and CDR2 are GTSNPN and SVGIG (reference sequence). V was trimmed by 5 bases and J by 5 bases, leaving 9 bases between them. CDR3 length: 11 amino acids. The CDR3 DNA is TGTGCCTGGGACAGAAAATATGGCTACACCTTC. It codes for CAWDRKYGYTF.